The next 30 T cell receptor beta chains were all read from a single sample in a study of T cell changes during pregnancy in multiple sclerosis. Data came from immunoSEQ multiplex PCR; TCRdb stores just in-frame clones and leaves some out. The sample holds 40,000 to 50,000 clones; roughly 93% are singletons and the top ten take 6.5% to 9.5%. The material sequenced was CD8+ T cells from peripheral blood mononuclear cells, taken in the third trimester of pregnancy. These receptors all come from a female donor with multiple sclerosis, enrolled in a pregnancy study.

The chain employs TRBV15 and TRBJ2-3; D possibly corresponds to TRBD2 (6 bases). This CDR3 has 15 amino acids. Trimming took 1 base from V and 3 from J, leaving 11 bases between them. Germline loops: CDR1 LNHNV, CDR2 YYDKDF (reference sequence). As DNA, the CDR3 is TGTGCCACCAGCAGAGTTCGACTAGTGACAGATACGCAGTATTTT. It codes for CATSRVRLVTDTQYF.

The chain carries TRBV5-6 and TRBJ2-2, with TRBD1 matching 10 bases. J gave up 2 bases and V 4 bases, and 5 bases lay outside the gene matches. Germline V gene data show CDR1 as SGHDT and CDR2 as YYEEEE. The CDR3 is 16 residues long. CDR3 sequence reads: CASSARDRGNTGELFF. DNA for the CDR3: TGTGCCAGCAGCGCCCGGGACAGGGGAAACACCGGGGAGCTGTTTTTT.

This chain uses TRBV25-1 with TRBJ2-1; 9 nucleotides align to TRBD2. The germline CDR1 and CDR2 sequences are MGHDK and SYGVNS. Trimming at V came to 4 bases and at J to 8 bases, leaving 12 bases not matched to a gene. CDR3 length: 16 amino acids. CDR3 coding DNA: TGTGCCAGCAGTGGCCCATCCGAGACTAGCGGTTATGAGCAGTTCTTC. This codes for CASSGPSETSGYEQFF.

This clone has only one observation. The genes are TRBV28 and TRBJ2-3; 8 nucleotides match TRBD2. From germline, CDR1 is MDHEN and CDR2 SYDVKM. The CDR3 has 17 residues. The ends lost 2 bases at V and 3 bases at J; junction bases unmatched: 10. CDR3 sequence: CASSLLTSVGRTDTQYF. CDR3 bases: TGTGCCAGCAGTTTACTGACTAGCGTCGGTCGGACAGATACGCAGTATTTT.

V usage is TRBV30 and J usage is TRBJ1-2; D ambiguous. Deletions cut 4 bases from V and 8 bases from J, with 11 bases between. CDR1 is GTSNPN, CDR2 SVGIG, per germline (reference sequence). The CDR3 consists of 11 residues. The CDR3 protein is CAWMEGRGYTF. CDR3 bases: TGTGCCTGGATGGAAGGGAGGGGCTACACCTTC.

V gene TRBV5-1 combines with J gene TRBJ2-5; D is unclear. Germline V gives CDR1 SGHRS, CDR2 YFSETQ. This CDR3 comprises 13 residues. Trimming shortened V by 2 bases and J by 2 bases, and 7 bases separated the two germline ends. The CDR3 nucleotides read TGCGCCAGCAGCTTAACACCTCAAGAGACCCAGTACTTC. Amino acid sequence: CASSLTPQETQYF.

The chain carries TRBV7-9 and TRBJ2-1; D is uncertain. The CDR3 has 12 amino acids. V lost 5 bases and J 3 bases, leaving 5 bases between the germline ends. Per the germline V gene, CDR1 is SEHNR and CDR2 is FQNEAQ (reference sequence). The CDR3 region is CASSPFYNEQFF. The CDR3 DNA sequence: TGTGCCAGCAGCCCGTTCTACAATGAGCAGTTCTTC.

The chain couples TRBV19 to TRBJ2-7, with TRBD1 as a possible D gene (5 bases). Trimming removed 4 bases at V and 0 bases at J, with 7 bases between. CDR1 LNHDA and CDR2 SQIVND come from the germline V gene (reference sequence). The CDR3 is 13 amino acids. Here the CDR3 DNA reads TGTGCCAGTAGTACAGGGTTCTCCTACGAGCAGTACTTC. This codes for CASSTGFSYEQYF.

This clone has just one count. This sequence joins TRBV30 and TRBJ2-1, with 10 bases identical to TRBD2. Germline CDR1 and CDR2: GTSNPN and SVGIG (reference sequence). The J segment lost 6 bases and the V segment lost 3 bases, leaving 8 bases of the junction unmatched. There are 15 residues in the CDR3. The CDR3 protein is CAWSPGWTSGNEQFF. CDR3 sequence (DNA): TGTGCCTGGAGCCCTGGATGGACTAGCGGCAATGAGCAGTTCTTC. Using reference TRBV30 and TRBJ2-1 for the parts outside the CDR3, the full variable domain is SQTIHQWPATLVQPVGSPLSLECTVEGTSNPNLYWYRQAAGRGLQLLFYSVGIGQISSEVPQNLSASRPQDRQFILSSKKLLLSDSGFYLCAWSPGWTSGNEQFFGPGTRLTVL.

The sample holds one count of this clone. DNA for the CDR3: TGTGCCAGCAGCGCCCGACTAGCGGGGTTCACAGATACGCAGTATTTT. The encoded protein is CASSARLAGFTDTQYF. V is TRBV4-2 and J is TRBJ2-3; 11 positions agree with TRBD2. Germline CDR1 and CDR2: LGHNA and YNFKEQ. V dropped 5 bases and J dropped 2; count of bases not matched to a gene: 6. The CDR3 is 16 amino acids.

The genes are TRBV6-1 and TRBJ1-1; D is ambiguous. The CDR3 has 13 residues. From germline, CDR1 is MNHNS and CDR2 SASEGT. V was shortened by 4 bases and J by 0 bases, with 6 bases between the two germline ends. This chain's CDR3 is CASSGTVNTEAFF. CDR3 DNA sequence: TGTGCCAGCAGTGGTACGGTGAACACTGAAGCTTTCTTT.

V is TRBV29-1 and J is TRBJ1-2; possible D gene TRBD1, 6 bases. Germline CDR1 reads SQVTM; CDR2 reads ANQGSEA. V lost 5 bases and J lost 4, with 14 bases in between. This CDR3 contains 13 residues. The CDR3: CSVRVGGFYGYTF. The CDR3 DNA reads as TGCAGCGTTCGGGTAGGGGGATTCTATGGCTACACCTTC.

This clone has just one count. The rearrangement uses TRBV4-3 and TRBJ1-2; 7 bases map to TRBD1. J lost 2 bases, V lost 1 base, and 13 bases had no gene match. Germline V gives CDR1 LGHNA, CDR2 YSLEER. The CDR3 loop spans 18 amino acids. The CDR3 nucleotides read TGCGCCAGCAGCCAAGTTTTCGACCGGACAGGAAAAAACTATGGCTACACCTTC. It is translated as CASSQVFDRTGKNYGYTF.

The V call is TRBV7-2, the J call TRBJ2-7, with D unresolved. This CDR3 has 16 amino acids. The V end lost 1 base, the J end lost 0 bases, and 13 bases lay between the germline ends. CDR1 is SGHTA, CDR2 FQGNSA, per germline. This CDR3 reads CASSLDWAPSSYEQYF. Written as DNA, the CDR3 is TGTGCCAGCAGCTTAGATTGGGCACCAAGCTCCTACGAGCAGTACTTC.

The chain's CDR3 is CASSPGRAYGYTF. The CDR3 coding sequence is TGTGCCAGCAGCCCGGGGAGGGCATACGGCTACACCTTC. V usage is TRBV6-4 and J usage is TRBJ1-2; D is unclear. The germline gives CDR1 MRHNA, CDR2 SNTAGT. V was shortened by 6 bases and J by 8 bases, with 16 bases between the two germline ends. This CDR3 has 13 amino acids.

The CDR3 sequence: CSVGEGQGTQETQYF. The CDR3 bases are TGCAGCGTTGGGGAGGGACAGGGGACCCAAGAGACCCAGTACTTC. The V gene is TRBV29-1, the J gene TRBJ2-5; 10 bases line up with TRBD1. This CDR3 has 15 residues. V lost 4 bases and J lost 1; bases outside the gene matches: 6. From germline, CDR1 is SQVTM and CDR2 ANQGSEA. The variable domain in full, with the rest retrieved from reference TRBV29-1 and TRBJ2-5, is SAVISQKPSRDICQRGTSLTIQCQVDSQVTMMFWYRQQPGQSLTLIATANQGSEATYESGFVIDKFPISRPNLTFSTLTVSNMSPEDSSIYLCSVGEGQGTQETQYFGPGTRLLVL.

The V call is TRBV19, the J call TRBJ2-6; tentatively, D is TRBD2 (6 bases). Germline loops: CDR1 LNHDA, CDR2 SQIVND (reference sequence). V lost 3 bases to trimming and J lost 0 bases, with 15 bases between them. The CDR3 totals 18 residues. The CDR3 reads CASSILFAGSSGANVLTF. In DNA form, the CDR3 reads TGTGCCAGTAGTATCCTATTTGCGGGGAGCTCTGGGGCCAACGTCCTGACTTTC.

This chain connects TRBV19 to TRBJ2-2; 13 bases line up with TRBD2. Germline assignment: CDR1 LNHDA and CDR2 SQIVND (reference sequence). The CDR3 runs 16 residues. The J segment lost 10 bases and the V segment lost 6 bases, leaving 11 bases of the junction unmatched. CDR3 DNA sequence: TGTGCCAGTAGCCCGATGGGACTAGCGGGAACCCCGGAGCTGTTTTTT. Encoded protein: CASSPMGLAGTPELFF.

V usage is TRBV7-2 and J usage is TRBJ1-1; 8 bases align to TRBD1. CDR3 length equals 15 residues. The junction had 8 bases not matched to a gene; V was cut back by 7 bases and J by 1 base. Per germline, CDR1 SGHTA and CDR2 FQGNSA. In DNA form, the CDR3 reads TGTGCCAGCACGACTTACAGGGGGGCGAACACTGAAGCTTTCTTT. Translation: CASTTYRGANTEAFF.

CDR3 nucleotides: TGTGCCAGCAGTTATGGACCAGGGGTGGGCGACGGCTACACCTTC. It is translated as CASSYGPGVGDGYTF. The chain employs TRBV6-6 and TRBJ1-2, with D maybe TRBD1 (6 bases). V was clipped by 3 bases and J by 8 bases, with 19 bases between them. The CDR3 sequence is 15 residues long. Germline assignment: CDR1 MNHNY and CDR2 SVGAGI (reference sequence).

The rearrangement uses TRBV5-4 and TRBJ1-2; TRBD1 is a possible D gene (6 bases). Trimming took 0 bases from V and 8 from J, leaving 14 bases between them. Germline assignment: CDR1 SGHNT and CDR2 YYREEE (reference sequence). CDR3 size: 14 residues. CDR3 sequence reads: CASSLAFSGDGYTF. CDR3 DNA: TGTGCCAGCAGCTTGGCCTTTTCAGGGGACGGCTACACCTTC. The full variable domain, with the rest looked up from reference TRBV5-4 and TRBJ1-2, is ETGVTQSPTHLIKTRGQQVTLRCSSQSGHNTVSWYQQALGQGPQFIFQYYREEENGRGNFPPRFSGLQFPNYSSELNVNALELDDSALYLCASSLAFSGDGYTFGSGTRLTVV.

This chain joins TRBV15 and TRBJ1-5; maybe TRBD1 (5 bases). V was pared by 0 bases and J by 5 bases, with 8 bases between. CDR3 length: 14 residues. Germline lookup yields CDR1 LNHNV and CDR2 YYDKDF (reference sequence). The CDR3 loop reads CATSRDVGDQPQHF. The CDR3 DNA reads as TGTGCCACCAGCAGAGATGTAGGGGATCAGCCCCAGCATTTT.

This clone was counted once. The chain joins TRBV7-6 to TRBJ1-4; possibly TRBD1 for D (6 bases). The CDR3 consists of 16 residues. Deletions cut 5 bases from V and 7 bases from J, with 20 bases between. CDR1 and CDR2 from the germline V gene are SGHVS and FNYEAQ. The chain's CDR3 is CASSTSGGGGGEKLFF. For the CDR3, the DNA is TGTGCCAGCAGCACCTCTGGGGGGGGCGGGGGTGAAAAACTGTTTTTT.

The CDR3, as DNA: TGTGCCAGCAGCGTCCAGATCGATGGACAGCTCACCGGGGAGCTGTTTTTT. It codes for CASSVQIDGQLTGELFF. This rearrangement joins TRBV9 to TRBJ2-2; tentative D call: TRBD1 (6 bases). The germline V gene has CDR1 SGDLS and CDR2 YYNGEE. With 2 bases removed from V and 4 bases from J, the gap between germline ends came to 18 bases. The CDR3 sequence is 17 residues long.

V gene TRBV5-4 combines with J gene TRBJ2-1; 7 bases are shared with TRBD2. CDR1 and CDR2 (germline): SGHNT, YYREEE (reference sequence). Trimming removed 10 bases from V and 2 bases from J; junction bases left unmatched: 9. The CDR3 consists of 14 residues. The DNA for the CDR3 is TGTGCCTTTACCGGGACTACGGCCTACAATGAGCAGTTCTTC. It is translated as CAFTGTTAYNEQFF.

This chain's CDR3 is CAWSEGELVGEQFF. Written as DNA, the CDR3 is TGTGCCTGGAGTGAGGGGGAGCTGGTTGGTGAGCAGTTCTTC. This rearrangement joins TRBV30 to TRBJ2-1; weak D call: TRBD1 (6 bases). V shed 1 base and J shed 9 bases, with 16 bases lying between them. There are 14 residues in the CDR3. Germline-derived CDR1 and CDR2 are GTSNPN and SVGIG (reference sequence).

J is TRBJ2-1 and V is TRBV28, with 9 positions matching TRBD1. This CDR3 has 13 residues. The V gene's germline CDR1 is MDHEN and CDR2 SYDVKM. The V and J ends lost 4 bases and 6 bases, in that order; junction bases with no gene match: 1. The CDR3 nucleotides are TGTGCCAGCAGTTCGACAGGGGGCAATGAGCAGTTCTTC. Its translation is CASSSTGGNEQFF.

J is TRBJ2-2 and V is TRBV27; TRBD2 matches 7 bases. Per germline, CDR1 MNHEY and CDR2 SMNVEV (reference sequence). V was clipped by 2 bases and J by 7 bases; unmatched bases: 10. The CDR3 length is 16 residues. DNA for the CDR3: TGTGCCAGCAGTTTAAATAATGCGGGAGAAGGCGGGGAGCTGTTTTTT. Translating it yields CASSLNNAGEGGELFF.

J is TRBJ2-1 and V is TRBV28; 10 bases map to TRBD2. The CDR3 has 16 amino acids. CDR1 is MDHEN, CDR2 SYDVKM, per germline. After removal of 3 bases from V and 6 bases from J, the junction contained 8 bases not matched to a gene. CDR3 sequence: CASSFPGTSATNEQFF. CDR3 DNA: TGTGCCAGCAGTTTCCCCGGGACTAGCGCGACCAATGAGCAGTTCTTC.

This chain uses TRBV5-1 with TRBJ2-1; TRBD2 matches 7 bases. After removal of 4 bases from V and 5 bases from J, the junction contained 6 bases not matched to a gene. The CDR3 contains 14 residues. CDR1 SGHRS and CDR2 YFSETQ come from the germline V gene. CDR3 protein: CASSGWAGDNEQFF. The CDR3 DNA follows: TGCGCCAGCAGCGGGTGGGCGGGGGACAATGAGCAGTTCTTC.